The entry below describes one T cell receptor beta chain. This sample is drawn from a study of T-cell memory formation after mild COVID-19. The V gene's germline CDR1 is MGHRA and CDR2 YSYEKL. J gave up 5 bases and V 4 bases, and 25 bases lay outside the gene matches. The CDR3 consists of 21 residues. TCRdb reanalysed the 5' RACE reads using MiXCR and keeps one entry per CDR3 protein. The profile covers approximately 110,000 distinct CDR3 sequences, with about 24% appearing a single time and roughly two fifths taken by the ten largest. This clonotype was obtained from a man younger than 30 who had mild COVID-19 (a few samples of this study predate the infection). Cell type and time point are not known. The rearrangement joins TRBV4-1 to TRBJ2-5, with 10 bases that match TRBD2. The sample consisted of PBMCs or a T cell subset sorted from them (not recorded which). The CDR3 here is CASSLGGAGVLAGDPRETQYF. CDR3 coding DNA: TGCGCCAGCAGCCTAGGGGGCGCGGGGGTTCTAGCGGGGGACCCGAGGGAGACCCAGTACTTC.